The present T cell receptor beta chain was sequenced within a study of CD4 T cells in relation to SARS-CoV-2 and coronaviruses. Findings of the study overall: Pre-pandemic and post-infection samples never came from the same donor.

CDR3 length equals 12 residues. V trimming: 9 bases; J trimming: 2 bases; junction bases outside the gene matches: 3. Germline CDR1 is LNHDA and CDR2 is SQIVND (reference sequence). This clone was counted a few times. Its antigen remains unknown. The unexposed donors gave CD4+ T cells in about 2011-2018, prior to COVID-19. After around nine days of culture, CD4+ T cells were isolated. Libraries were prepared by immunoSEQ multiplex PCR; TCRdb keeps only in-frame clonotypes and omits some of them. The sample includes tens of thousands of clones, roughly 80% of them seen just once. The sample consisted of CD4+ T cells from PBMCs, cultured in vitro. This chain links TRBV19 with TRBJ2-7; 8 nucleotides line up with TRBD1. The source of this sequence is a human donor in good health. CDR3 DNA sequence: TGTGCCAGGGACAGGGATACCTACGAGCAGTACTTC. It encodes CARDRDTYEQYF.